This T cell receptor beta chain originates from a study of T cells expressing NK-cell markers. TCRdb re-called the 5' RACE reads, yielding one record per CDR3 amino acid sequence without DNA. The listing contains about 21,000 distinct CDR3 sequences. The CDR3 spans 14 residues. Germline CDR1 LGHNA, CDR2 YSLEER. This clonotype originated in a man aged 18 to 70 in good health. The chain joins TRBV4-3 to TRBJ1-5. Sequenced input: blood T cells: a sorted CD56 or NKG2C T cell subset, CD4+ or CD8+ T cells, or bulk PBMC T cells (not recorded which). The CDR3 loop reads CASSQDYRSQPQHF.